This is a list of T cell receptor beta chains from one sample in a study of blood T cell repertoires in COVID-19. Assay used: immunoSEQ multiplex PCR; TCRdb lists only in-frame clones, some missing. The repertoire includes approximately 74,000 clones, about 86% of them detected once, and around 2% sits in the top ten. Sequencing was carried out using peripheral blood. The receptor source for this set is an elderly woman with active or convalescent COVID-19. Each CDR3 is given with its conserved first and last residue. A D gene is named only where the DNA matches it firmly.

DNA,CDR3,J,D,V
TGTGCCAGCAGCCTTAGCGGGGGAGATTACAATGAGCAGTTCTTC,CASSLSGGDYNEQFF,TRBJ2-1,TRBD2,TRBV9
TGTGCCAGCAGCCAACAGGGTTCCCCTAACTATGGCTACACCTTC,CASSQQGSPNYGYTF,TRBJ1-2,NA,TRBV5-6
TGCGCCAGCAGCTTACAGGGGGCGGACGGTAATTCACCCCTCCACTTT,CASSLQGADGNSPLHF,TRBJ1-6,TRBD1,TRBV5-1
TGCGCCAGCAGCTTGGACAGGCCGAACACTGAAGCTTTCTTT,CASSLDRPNTEAFF,TRBJ1-1,NA,TRBV5-1
TGTGCCAGCGGCTTCAAGGACAGTAGCTATGGCTACACCTTC,CASGFKDSSYGYTF,TRBJ1-2,NA,TRBV27
TGTGCCAGCAGCGAGACAGGGGCGGGCGAGCAGTACTTC,CASSETGAGEQYF,TRBJ2-7,TRBD1,TRBV3-1/TRBV3-2
TGTGCCCTCCGAAGGGGGACTACGAACACTGAAGCTTTCTTT,CALRRGTTNTEAFF,TRBJ1-1,NA,TRBV24-1
TGCGCCAGCAGTGAAGGGGGCCGGAATCAGCCCCAGCATTTT,CASSEGGRNQPQHF,TRBJ1-5,TRBD1,TRBV10-2
TGTGCCAGCAGCTTAGTCCGGGGGGTAGATACGCAGTATTTT,CASSLVRGVDTQYF,TRBJ2-3,TRBD2,TRBV7-2
TGTGCCAGCAGTCCAGTGTCGGACAGCATCAATCAGCCCCAGCATTTT,CASSPVSDSINQPQHF,TRBJ1-5,NA,TRBV6-2/TRBV6-3